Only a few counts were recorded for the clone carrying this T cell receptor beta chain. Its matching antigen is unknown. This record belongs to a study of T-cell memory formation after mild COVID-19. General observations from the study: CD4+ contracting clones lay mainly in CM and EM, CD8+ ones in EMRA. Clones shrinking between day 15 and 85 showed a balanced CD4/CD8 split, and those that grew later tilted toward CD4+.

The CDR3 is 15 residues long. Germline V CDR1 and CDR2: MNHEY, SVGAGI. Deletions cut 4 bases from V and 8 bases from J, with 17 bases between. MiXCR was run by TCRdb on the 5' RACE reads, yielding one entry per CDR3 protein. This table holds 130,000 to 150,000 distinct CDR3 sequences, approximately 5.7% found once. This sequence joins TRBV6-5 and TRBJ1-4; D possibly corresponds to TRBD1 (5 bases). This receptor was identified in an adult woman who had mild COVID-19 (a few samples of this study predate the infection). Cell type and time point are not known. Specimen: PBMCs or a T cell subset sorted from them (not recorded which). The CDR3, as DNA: TGTGCCAGCAGTTCAGGTGTCGGGGGAGACGAAAAACTGTTTTTT. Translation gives CASSSGVGGDEKLFF.